This T cell receptor beta chain was recovered during a study of spatial heterogeneity in lung cancer. Study-wide points: Counts of expanded intratumoral alpha and beta TCRs tracked tumor mutation counts.

V dropped 7 bases and J dropped 4 bases, with 21 bases sitting between them. The CDR3 consists of 16 residues. Germline V gene lookup returns CDR1 LGHNT and CDR2 FRNRAP. Worth noting for this clonotype: As yet, its antigen is unknown.

TCRdb fed the 5' RACE reads into MiXCR, producing one record per CDR3 protein. The sample records about 100,000 distinct CDR3 sequences, about 4.6% being singletons. Indicated time point: sample taken at primary tumor resection. The donors, 70 to 80 patients with untreated early-stage non-small cell lung cancer, provided the samples. The source was lung tumor tissue, collected at surgery. J is TRBJ2-3 and V is TRBV12-5, with D perhaps matching TRBD2 (5 bases). This receptor was taken from a male donor with early-stage non-small cell lung cancer. As DNA, the CDR3 is TGTGCTAGTGTCGAATCACTAGTACAAGCACCAGATACGCAGTATTTT. Translating gives CASVESLVQAPDTQYF.